Below, one T cell receptor beta chain is given with its context. Its antigen is as yet unknown. These data come from a study of T-cell reconstitution after alpha-beta-depleted transplantation in children. The study's findings and limits: One year post-transplant, T-cell counts and diversity were largely derived from T cells produced anew. Roughly two months post-transplant, alpha-beta T cells reportedly originated from several hundred graft clones that had expanded. Recipient T cells and thymic progenitors that survived were the source of the high TCRbeta diversity seen at day 60 in some patients.

V gave up 8 bases and J gave up 3 bases; unmatched junction bases: 12. Germline-derived CDR1 and CDR2 are SNHLY and FYNNEI. The CDR3 contains 16 residues. TCRbeta library preparation incorporated unique molecular identifiers. MiXCR was run by TCRdb on the PCR reads, yielding one entry per CDR3 protein. The repertoire holds about 900,000 distinct CDR3 sequences, under 30% seen once, with approximately 30% in the top ten. Sequencing was performed on PBMCs, mostly from graft donor cells, taken 360 days after TCRalphabeta/CD19-depleted stem cell transplant. This TCR came from a boy in the first two years of life who had a stem cell transplant for SCID, so the T cells may come from the graft donor. The chain has TRBV2 and TRBJ1-2, with 10 bases matching TRBD1. Here the CDR3 DNA reads TGTGCCAGCTCCGGGACAGGGGAAGGGTGGGACTATGGCTACACCTTC. This sequence encodes CASSGTGEGWDYGYTF. Complete variable domain (other parts from reference TRBV2 and TRBJ1-2): EPEVTQTPSHQVTQMGQEVILRCVPISNHLYFYWYRQILGQKVEFLVSFYNNEISEKSEIFDDQFSVERPDGSNFTLKIRSTKLEDSAMYFCASSGTGEGWDYGYTFGSGTRLTVV.